A selection of T cell receptor beta chains follows, all from one sample in a study of CD8 T cells in Susac syndrome. TCRdb reprocessed the immunoSEQ multiplex PCR reads via MiXCR and lists one record per CDR3 protein. The sample gives around 200,000 distinct CDR3 sequences, 95% of which show up once; 0.098% is in the top ten. Source material: CD4+ T cells from PBMCs. The receptor source for this set is a human donor with Susac syndrome. Both conserved end residues are part of each CDR3. The order of the fields is J gene, clone size, V gene, D gene, CDR3 protein, CDR3 DNA. A D gene is named only where the DNA matches it firmly. For some rows the clone size is stated as once, few or many, or as a class when expanded; others skip it.

j_call: TRBJ1-5; clone_size: once; v_call: TRBV7-2; d_call: NA; cdr3_aa: CASSSDSLYQPQHF; cdr3_nt: TGTGCCAGCAGCTCGGACAGCCTTTATCAGCCCCAGCATTTT
j_call: TRBJ2-7; clone_size: NA; v_call: TRBV7-6; d_call: NA; cdr3_aa: CASSLPLAGYSYEQYF; cdr3_nt: TGTGCCAGCAGCCTCCCCTTGGCGGGATACTCCTACGAGCAGTACTTC
j_call: TRBJ2-7; clone_size: NA; v_call: TRBV30; d_call: NA; cdr3_aa: CAWSRGGGRQYF; cdr3_nt: TGTGCCTGGTCCAGAGGGGGGGGACGACAGTACTTC
j_call: TRBJ1-5; clone_size: NA; v_call: TRBV12-3/TRBV12-4; d_call: NA; cdr3_aa: CASSFGPGQVPYSNQPQHF; cdr3_nt: TGTGCCAGCAGTTTCGGCCCGGGGCAGGTACCTTATAGCAATCAGCCCCAGCATTTT
j_call: TRBJ1-2; clone_size: once; v_call: TRBV28; d_call: TRBD1; cdr3_aa: CAISPGQPPLYGYTF; cdr3_nt: TGTGCCATTTCACCGGGACAGCCTCCTCTCTATGGCTACACCTTC
j_call: TRBJ2-2; clone_size: NA; v_call: TRBV20-1; d_call: NA; cdr3_aa: CSARSTGRDTGELFF; cdr3_nt: TGCAGTGCTAGATCGACAGGGAGGGACACCGGGGAGCTGTTTTTT
j_call: TRBJ2-3; clone_size: NA; v_call: TRBV10-3; d_call: TRBD1; cdr3_aa: CAIRSSQGEDTQYF; cdr3_nt: TGTGCCATCAGATCGTCGCAGGGGGAAGATACGCAGTATTTT
j_call: TRBJ2-4; clone_size: NA; v_call: TRBV6-5; d_call: NA; cdr3_aa: CASSYSTVGGEAKNIQYF; cdr3_nt: TGTGCCAGCAGTTACTCGACCGTCGGGGGCGAAGCCAAAAACATTCAGTACTTC
j_call: TRBJ2-5; clone_size: NA; v_call: TRBV10-3; d_call: TRBD2; cdr3_aa: CAISDASGGGETQYF; cdr3_nt: TGTGCCATCAGTGACGCTAGCGGGGGCGGGGAGACCCAGTACTTC
j_call: TRBJ1-5; clone_size: NA; v_call: TRBV7-8; d_call: TRBD1; cdr3_aa: CASSLGRQGRMEYSNQPQHF; cdr3_nt: TGTGCCAGCAGCTTAGGTCGACAGGGTAGGATGGAATATAGCAATCAGCCCCAGCATTTT
j_call: TRBJ1-2; clone_size: NA; v_call: TRBV6-2/TRBV6-3; d_call: TRBD1; cdr3_aa: CASSLRDSIFGYTF; cdr3_nt: TGTGCCAGCAGTCTCCGGGACAGCATATTTGGCTACACCTTC
j_call: TRBJ2-7; clone_size: NA; v_call: TRBV5-1; d_call: NA; cdr3_aa: CASSETPGPYEQYF; cdr3_nt: TGCGCCAGCAGCGAGACCCCGGGCCCTTACGAGCAGTACTTC
j_call: TRBJ1-1; clone_size: NA; v_call: TRBV30; d_call: NA; cdr3_aa: CAWSVGIYTEAFF; cdr3_nt: TGTGCCTGGAGTGTTGGAATATACACTGAAGCTTTCTTT
j_call: TRBJ1-1; clone_size: NA; v_call: TRBV15; d_call: NA; cdr3_aa: CATSNPREAFF; cdr3_nt: TGTGCCACCAGCAATCCCCGAGAAGCTTTCTTT
j_call: TRBJ2-4; clone_size: NA; v_call: TRBV21-1; d_call: NA; cdr3_aa: CASSKVRGNIQYF; cdr3_nt: TGTGCCAGCAGCAAAGTCCGTGGGAACATTCAGTACTTC
j_call: TRBJ2-3; clone_size: once; v_call: TRBV29-1; d_call: TRBD2; cdr3_aa: CSGGRSTDTQYF; cdr3_nt: TGCAGCGGCGGGAGATCCACAGATACGCAGTATTTT
j_call: TRBJ2-7; clone_size: NA; v_call: TRBV24-1; d_call: NA; cdr3_aa: CATSGPVGSEQYF; cdr3_nt: TGTGCCACCAGTGGGCCAGTGGGGAGCGAGCAGTACTTC
j_call: TRBJ2-1; clone_size: NA; v_call: TRBV7-3; d_call: NA; cdr3_aa: CASSLRGSFEQFF; cdr3_nt: TGTGCCAGCAGCTTAAGAGGGTCTTTCGAGCAGTTCTTC
j_call: TRBJ2-5; clone_size: once; v_call: TRBV7-2; d_call: NA; cdr3_aa: CASSPVRGPQETQYF; cdr3_nt: TGTGCCAGCAGCCCCGTTCGGGGGCCTCAAGAGACCCAGTACTTC
j_call: TRBJ1-2; clone_size: once; v_call: TRBV27; d_call: NA; cdr3_aa: CASGFFPRNYGYTF; cdr3_nt: TGTGCCAGCGGTTTCTTCCCTCGGAACTATGGCTACACCTTC
j_call: TRBJ2-3; clone_size: NA; v_call: TRBV20-1; d_call: TRBD1; cdr3_aa: CSARTGDSTDTQYF; cdr3_nt: TGCAGTGCCCGGACAGGGGATAGCACAGATACGCAGTATTTT
j_call: TRBJ1-6; clone_size: once; v_call: TRBV5-6; d_call: NA; cdr3_aa: CASSPQGRLHF; cdr3_nt: TGTGCCAGCAGCCCCCAAGGGCGACTCCACTTT
j_call: TRBJ2-7; clone_size: once; v_call: TRBV15; d_call: NA; cdr3_aa: CATSSRDNPYEQYF; cdr3_nt: TGTGCCACCAGCAGCCGGGACAACCCCTACGAGCAGTACTTC
j_call: TRBJ1-1; clone_size: NA; v_call: TRBV30; d_call: NA; cdr3_aa: CAWDTLGTEAFF; cdr3_nt: TGTGCCTGGGACACCCTGGGCACTGAAGCTTTCTTT
j_call: TRBJ1-1; clone_size: NA; v_call: TRBV4-3; d_call: NA; cdr3_aa: CASSQGRLNTEAFF; cdr3_nt: TGCGCCAGCAGCCAAGGGAGATTGAACACTGAAGCTTTCTTT
j_call: TRBJ2-2; clone_size: NA; v_call: TRBV7-8; d_call: TRBD2; cdr3_aa: CASSKTSGGGTGELFF; cdr3_nt: TGTGCCAGCAGCAAGACTAGCGGGGGAGGCACCGGGGAGCTGTTTTTT
j_call: TRBJ1-2; clone_size: NA; v_call: TRBV7-9; d_call: NA; cdr3_aa: CASSWEGFPYGYTF; cdr3_nt: TGTGCCAGCAGCTGGGAGGGTTTCCCCTATGGCTACACCTTC
j_call: TRBJ1-3; clone_size: NA; v_call: TRBV9; d_call: NA; cdr3_aa: CASSVGSGPSGNTIYF; cdr3_nt: TGTGCCAGCAGCGTAGGGTCCGGACCCTCTGGAAACACCATATATTTT
j_call: TRBJ2-1; clone_size: NA; v_call: TRBV12-3/TRBV12-4; d_call: TRBD2; cdr3_aa: CASSFWTSGARALYEQFF; cdr3_nt: TGTGCCAGCAGTTTTTGGACTAGCGGGGCCAGGGCCTTATATGAGCAGTTCTTC
j_call: TRBJ2-1; clone_size: NA; v_call: TRBV5-1; d_call: NA; cdr3_aa: CASSLWSGASYNEQFF; cdr3_nt: TGCGCCAGCAGCTTGTGGTCCGGGGCTTCCTACAATGAGCAGTTCTTC
j_call: TRBJ1-1; clone_size: NA; v_call: TRBV19; d_call: NA; cdr3_aa: CASSIEGRGKAFF; cdr3_nt: TGTGCCAGTAGTATTGAGGGCAGGGGAAAAGCTTTCTTT
j_call: TRBJ2-7; clone_size: NA; v_call: TRBV6-5; d_call: NA; cdr3_aa: CASSKRGEQYF; cdr3_nt: TGTGCCAGCAGTAAGAGAGGCGAGCAGTACTTC
j_call: TRBJ2-2; clone_size: NA; v_call: TRBV11-2; d_call: TRBD2; cdr3_aa: CASSLVVPSGVNTGELFF; cdr3_nt: TGTGCCAGCAGCTTAGTTGTGCCTAGCGGGGTGAACACCGGGGAGCTGTTTTTT
j_call: TRBJ2-3; clone_size: NA; v_call: TRBV7-7; d_call: NA; cdr3_aa: CASSLGGPSTDTQYF; cdr3_nt: TGTGCCAGCAGCTTAGGGGGCCCTAGCACAGATACGCAGTATTTT
j_call: TRBJ1-2; clone_size: NA; v_call: TRBV29-1; d_call: NA; cdr3_aa: CSGWSLNYGYTF; cdr3_nt: TGCAGCGGGTGGTCACTAAACTATGGCTACACCTTC
j_call: TRBJ2-1; clone_size: NA; v_call: TRBV6-5; d_call: NA; cdr3_aa: CASTRGVGNEQFF; cdr3_nt: TGTGCCAGCACCCGGGGAGTTGGGAATGAGCAGTTCTTC
j_call: TRBJ2-1; clone_size: NA; v_call: TRBV11-2; d_call: NA; cdr3_aa: CASSLNRPPRNEQFF; cdr3_nt: TGTGCCAGCAGCTTAAACCGGCCCCCGCGCAATGAGCAGTTCTTC
j_call: TRBJ2-3; clone_size: NA; v_call: TRBV5-1; d_call: TRBD1; cdr3_aa: CASSPVPTGPGDTQYF; cdr3_nt: TGCGCCAGCAGCCCGGTACCGACAGGGCCAGGGGATACGCAGTATTTT
j_call: TRBJ2-5; clone_size: NA; v_call: TRBV4-1; d_call: NA; cdr3_aa: CASSQDEGPLWTQYF; cdr3_nt: TGCGCCAGCAGCCAAGATGAGGGGCCCTTGTGGACCCAGTACTTC
j_call: TRBJ2-3; clone_size: NA; v_call: TRBV29-1; d_call: TRBD2; cdr3_aa: CSASRVGGSTDTQYF; cdr3_nt: TGCAGCGCCAGTCGGGTCGGGGGGAGCACAGATACGCAGTATTTT
j_call: TRBJ1-1; clone_size: NA; v_call: TRBV27; d_call: NA; cdr3_aa: CASRGGRIEAFF; cdr3_nt: TGTGCCAGCAGAGGGGGGCGAATCGAAGCTTTCTTT